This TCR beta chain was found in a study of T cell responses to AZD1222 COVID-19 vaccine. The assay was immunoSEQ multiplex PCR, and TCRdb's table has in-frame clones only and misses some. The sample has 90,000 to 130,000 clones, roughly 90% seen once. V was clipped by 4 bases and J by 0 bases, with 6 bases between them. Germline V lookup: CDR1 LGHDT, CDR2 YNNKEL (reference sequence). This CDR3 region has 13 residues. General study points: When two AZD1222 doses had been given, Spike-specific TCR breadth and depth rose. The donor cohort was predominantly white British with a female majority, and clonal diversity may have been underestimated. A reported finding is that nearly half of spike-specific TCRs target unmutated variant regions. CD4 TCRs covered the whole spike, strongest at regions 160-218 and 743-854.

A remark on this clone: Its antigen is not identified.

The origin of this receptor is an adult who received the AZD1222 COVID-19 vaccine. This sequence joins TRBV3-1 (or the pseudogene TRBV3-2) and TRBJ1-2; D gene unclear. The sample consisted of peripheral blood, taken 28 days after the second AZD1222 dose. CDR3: CASSPGTNYGYTF. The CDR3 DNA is TGTGCCAGCAGCCCCGGGACTAACTATGGCTACACCTTC.